This T cell receptor (beta chain) was identified during a study of a mutant IDH1 vaccine in newly diagnosed glioma. Study details: The therapy given earlier, which was standard therapy, consisted of radiotherapy, temozolomide, or both, and most of the patients received both.

The ends lost 4 bases at V and 7 bases at J; junction bases unmatched: 7. Germline V gene sequence: CDR1 SGHDT, CDR2 YYEEEE. The CDR3 spans 16 residues. Some clones are missing from TCRdb's copy, which holds only in-frame ones; the method was immunoSEQ multiplex PCR. The data contain 35,000 to 40,000 clones, 65% to 85% of them singletons. Described time point: week 11, during vaccination. Each vaccine dose was 300 ug of mutant IDH1 20-mer peptide, with topical imiquimod. About this clone: Its matching antigen is unknown.

The receptor comes from a man aged 40-49 years with glioma. The starting material was PBMCs, obtained from a glioma patient whose treatment included an IDH1 peptide vaccine. This sequence joins TRBV5-6 and TRBJ2-1, with 14 bases aligning to TRBD2. DNA of the CDR3: TGTGCCAGCAGCCCGGGACTAGCGGGAGTTTCAAATGAGCAGTTCTTC. It codes for CASSPGLAGVSNEQFF.